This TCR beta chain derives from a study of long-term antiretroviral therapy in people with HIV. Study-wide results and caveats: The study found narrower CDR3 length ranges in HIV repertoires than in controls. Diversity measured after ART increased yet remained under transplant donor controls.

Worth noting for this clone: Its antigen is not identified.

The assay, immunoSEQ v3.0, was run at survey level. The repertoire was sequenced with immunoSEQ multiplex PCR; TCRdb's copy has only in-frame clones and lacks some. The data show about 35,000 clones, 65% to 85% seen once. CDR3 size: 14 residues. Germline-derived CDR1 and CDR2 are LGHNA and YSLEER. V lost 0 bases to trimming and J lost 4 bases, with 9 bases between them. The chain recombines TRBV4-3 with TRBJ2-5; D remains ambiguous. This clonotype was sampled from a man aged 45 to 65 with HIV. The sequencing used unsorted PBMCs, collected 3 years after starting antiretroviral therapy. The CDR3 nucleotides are TGCGCCAGCAGCCAAGATGCCATAAGAGAGACCCAGTACTTC. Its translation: CASSQDAIRETQYF.